This T cell receptor beta chain originates from a study of OX40 agonist ivuxolimab in advanced cancers. Across the whole study: Patients took ivuxolimab, an agonistic anti-OX40 (CD134) antibody.

TCRdb's table, derived via immunoSEQ multiplex PCR, lists solely in-frame clones and lacks some. The sample comprises 90,000 or so clones, 92% of which are singletons, and around 1.1% rests with the top ten. CDR1 and CDR2 from the germline V gene are SEHNR and FQNEAQ (reference sequence). This CDR3 region has 15 residues. Trimming removed 5 bases from V and 4 bases from J, with 17 bases in between. Autoimmune disease history or systemic immunosuppression led to patients being barred. Study results and caveats: In a subset of nonresponders, normalized T-cell clonal expansion was also low.

Notes on this clone: Its matching antigen is unknown.

The material was CD4+ or CD8+ T cells sorted from blood, obtained in a trial of the OX40 agonist ivuxolimab. The chain links TRBV7-9 to TRBJ1-1; a possible D gene is TRBD1 (6 bases). The clonotype comes from an adult with an advanced solid tumor such as melanoma, head and neck, liver or kidney cancer. CDR3 sequence: CASSPRAGAGTEAFF. The CDR3 DNA reads as TGTGCCAGCAGCCCCCGGGCAGGGGCAGGCACTGAAGCTTTCTTT.